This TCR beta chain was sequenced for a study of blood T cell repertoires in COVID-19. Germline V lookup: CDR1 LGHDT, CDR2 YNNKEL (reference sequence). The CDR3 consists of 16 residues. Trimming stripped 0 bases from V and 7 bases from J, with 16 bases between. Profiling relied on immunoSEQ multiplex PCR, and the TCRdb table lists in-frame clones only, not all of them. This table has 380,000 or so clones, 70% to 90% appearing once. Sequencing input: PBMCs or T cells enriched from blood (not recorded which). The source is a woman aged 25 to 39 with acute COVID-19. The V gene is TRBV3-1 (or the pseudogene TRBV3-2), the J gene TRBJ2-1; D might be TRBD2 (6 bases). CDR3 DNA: TGTGCCAGCAGCCAAGATTTCGGGGGTTTACCTAATGAGCAGTTCTTC. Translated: CASSQDFGGLPNEQFF.